The next 27 T cell receptor beta chains were all read from a single sample in a study of low-dose radiotherapy and immunotherapy resistance in tumors. Primers targeting TRAV and TRBV primed first-strand cDNA, covering alpha and beta chains. TCR amplification involved around 22 PCR cycles with a constant-region primer and V-primer adapter. TCRdb redid the calling of the reads with MiXCR, one entry per CDR3 protein. The sample contains approximately 84,000 distinct CDR3 sequences, 18% of which appear only once. The time point: before trial treatment. The input for sequencing was PBMCs, taken before treatment. These receptors were taken from a male donor with prostate cancer.

This clonotype came up many times. This sequence joins TRBV20-1 and TRBJ2-1; no definite D call. Per the germline V gene, CDR1 is DFQATT and CDR2 is SNEGSKA (reference sequence). Trimming left V 2 bases short and J 2 bases short, with 10 bases between. The CDR3 totals 14 residues. The CDR3 DNA reads as TGCAGTGCTAGAAAGGACCGTACCTACAATGAGCAGTTCTTC. Amino acid sequence: CSARKDRTYNEQFF.

This clonotype was found many times. V is TRBV5-4 and J is TRBJ2-7; 7 positions agree with TRBD2. The germline V gene encodes CDR1 SGHNT and CDR2 YYREEE (reference sequence). There are 14 residues in the CDR3. Trimming cost V 4 bases and J 0 bases; bases outside gene matches: 4. Written as DNA, the CDR3 is TGTGCCAGCAGCATGCGGGGGAACTCCTACGAGCAGTACTTC. It translates to CASSMRGNSYEQYF.

About this clonotype: A far larger clone is off by one base, so a read error is likely. V usage is TRBV13 and J usage is TRBJ2-7; D ambiguous. Germline V lookup: CDR1 PRHDT, CDR2 FYEKMQ (reference sequence). The CDR3 spans 16 residues. V lost 4 bases to trimming and J lost 2 bases, with 18 bases between them. The DNA of the CDR3 is TGTGCCAGCAGCTCGTACGGCGGCAGTGGGGCCTACGAGCAGTACTTC. As protein: CASSSYGGSGAYEQYF.

This clonotype was seen a single time. A read error may explain this, as a much larger clone is one base away. The chain has TRBV27 and TRBJ1-2; the D is unclear. Germline V lookup: CDR1 MNHEY, CDR2 SMNVEV (reference sequence). The CDR3 is 13 residues long. The CDR3 loop is CASSLRDNFGYTF. In DNA, the CDR3 is TGTGCCAGCAGTTTAAGGGATAACTTTGGCTACACCTTC.

In its sample, this clonotype was seen many times. V is TRBV7-6 and J is TRBJ1-3, with 9 positions matching TRBD1. Germline V gives CDR1 SGHVS, CDR2 FNYEAQ. V lost 1 base to trimming and J lost 2 bases; unmatched junction nucleotides: 6. The CDR3 totals 17 residues. CDR3 sequence reads: CASSLVPGQGTGNTIYF. The DNA of the CDR3 is TGTGCCAGCAGCTTAGTCCCCGGACAGGGGACTGGAAACACCATATATTTT.

In this sample, this clonotype turned up many times. The rearrangement uses TRBV7-9 and TRBJ2-1, with D possibly called TRBD1 or TRBD2 (5 bases each). The CDR3 spans 15 residues. Germline CDR1 is SEHNR and CDR2 is FQNEAQ (reference sequence). Trimming stripped 2 bases from V and 6 bases from J, with 14 bases between. The CDR3 sequence: CASSLWSGGTNEQFF. CDR3 sequence (DNA): TGTGCCAGCAGCTTATGGTCTGGGGGAACCAATGAGCAGTTCTTC.

This clonotype was seen many times. The chain carries TRBV29-1 and TRBJ1-1, with unresolved D. CDR1 is SQVTM, CDR2 ANQGSEA, per germline. The ends were cut back, 3 bases at V and 5 bases at J, with 10 bases in the middle. The CDR3 covers 12 residues. The CDR3 loop is CSVENGRTEAFF. The CDR3 region has the DNA TGCAGCGTTGAGAACGGGAGGACTGAAGCTTTCTTT. The full variable domain, with the rest looked up from reference TRBV29-1 and TRBJ1-1, is SAVISQKPSRDICQRGTSLTIQCQVDSQVTMMFWYRQQPGQSLTLIATANQGSEATYESGFVIDKFPISRPNLTFSTLTVSNMSPEDSSIYLCSVENGRTEAFFGQGTRLTVV.

This clonotype was found many times. The chain employs TRBV5-5 and TRBJ2-2; no definite D call. V was shortened by 2 bases and J by 4 bases, with 6 bases between the two germline ends. The CDR3 contains 13 residues. Germline V gene data show CDR1 as SGHKS and CDR2 as YYEKEE (reference sequence). CDR3 sequence (DNA): TGTGCCAGCAGCTTCTCTCCCACCGGGGAGCTGTTTTTT. Protein sequence: CASSFSPTGELFF.

This clonotype was seen more than once but under ten times. This chain joins TRBV14 and TRBJ2-1, with TRBD2 matching over 8 bases. V shed 0 bases, J shed 2 bases, and the junction held 15 bases outside the gene matches. The CDR3 extends over 20 amino acids. Germline CDR1 SGHDN, CDR2 FVKESK. The DNA of the CDR3 is TGTGCCAGCAGCCAAGATCTAAAGCGGGGGAGTGTTTACGCCTACAATGAGCAGTTCTTC. It is translated as CASSQDLKRGSVYAYNEQFF. The entire variable domain, with the rest obtained from reference TRBV14 and TRBJ2-1, is as follows: EAGVTQFPSHSVIEKGQTVTLRCDPISGHDNLYWYRRVMGKEIKFLLHFVKESKQDESGMPNNRFLAERTGGTYSTLKVQPAELEDSGVYFCASSQDLKRGSVYAYNEQFFGPGTRLTVL.

This clonotype showed up many times. This rearrangement joins TRBV5-1 to TRBJ1-5; D might be TRBD1 (5 bases). Germline CDR1 and CDR2: SGHRS and YFSETQ. This CDR3 has 14 residues. V was shortened by 0 bases and J by 4 bases, with 8 bases between the two germline ends. CDR3 DNA sequence: TGCGCCAGCAGCTTGGGGGGGGTAAATCAGCCCCAGCATTTT. Encoded protein: CASSLGGVNQPQHF.

This clonotype was seen at least ten times. The chain carries TRBV12-3 or TRBV12-4 and TRBJ1-5; D remains ambiguous. Trimming left V 7 bases short and J 0 bases short, with 7 bases between. The CDR3 contains 13 residues. The CDR3 nucleotides are TGTGCCAGCACCGTGTATAGCAATCAGCCCCAGCATTTT. This translates into CASTVYSNQPQHF.

This clonotype was counted many times. The chain has TRBV6-6 and TRBJ1-3; 12 bases fit TRBD1. J gave up 3 bases and V 8 bases, and 8 bases lay outside the gene matches. CDR3 length: 16 residues. Germline values: CDR1 MNHNY, CDR2 SVGAGI (reference sequence). The CDR3 DNA sequence: TGTGCCAGCCGGGACAGGGGGCTCCTCGTTGGAAACACCATATATTTT. Amino acids: CASRDRGLLVGNTIYF.

This clonotype was counted at least ten times. The chain joins TRBV20-1 to TRBJ2-5; TRBD2 might be the D (7 bases). Trimming took off 6 bases at V and 1 base at J, with 18 bases between the two ends. Germline loops: CDR1 DFQATT, CDR2 SNEGSKA (reference sequence). This CDR3 is built from 15 residues. The CDR3 sequence: CSALSRGGPQETQYF. In DNA, the CDR3 is TGCAGTGCCCTCAGCCGCGGGGGCCCCCAAGAGACCCAGTACTTC.

The DNA of the CDR3 is TGTGCCAGCAGCGGGCCCAAGGTCGCAGATACGCAGTATTTT. Translating gives CASSGPKVADTQYF. The rearrangement uses TRBV5-6 and TRBJ2-3; the D is unclear. The germline V gene encodes CDR1 SGHDT and CDR2 YYEEEE. Trimming stripped 4 bases from V and 4 bases from J, with 13 bases between. This CDR3 region has 14 residues.

This clonotype has a count of ten or more. The chain uses TRBV4-1 and TRBJ2-1, with 7 bases matching TRBD2. Unmatched junction bases numbered 6, after V lost 1 base and J lost 3 bases. The CDR3 has 16 amino acids. Germline assignment: CDR1 MGHRA and CDR2 YSYEKL. The CDR3 DNA is TGCGCCAGCAGCCAAGCGAGCGGGGCATACTACAATGAGCAGTTCTTC. It is translated as CASSQASGAYYNEQFF.

This clonotype has a count of ten or more. V usage is TRBV20-1 and J usage is TRBJ2-3, with D perhaps TRBD1 or TRBD2 (6 bases each). Germline values: CDR1 DFQATT, CDR2 SNEGSKA (reference sequence). The CDR3 length is 14 residues. Trimming removed 6 bases at V and 6 bases at J, with 19 bases between. The CDR3 protein is CSAGDGGISDTQYF. The CDR3 coding sequence is TGCAGTGCCGGAGACGGGGGCATCAGTGATACGCAGTATTTT.

Regarding this clonotype: Just one base apart from a much larger clone, this may be a read error. The genes are TRBV27 and TRBJ2-7; 11 bases align to TRBD1. J was trimmed by 0 bases and V by 6 bases; bases with no gene match: 4. Germline V gene lookup returns CDR1 MNHEY and CDR2 SMNVEV (reference sequence). The CDR3 totals 15 residues. The CDR3 loop is CASSSGTGGSYEQYF. CDR3 bases: TGTGCCAGCAGCTCCGGGACAGGGGGCTCCTACGAGCAGTACTTC.

In this sample, this clonotype turned up many times. The junction shows a germline mismatch at one end, possibly a read error. The chain joins TRBV5-1 to TRBJ1-5; D remains ambiguous. The germline V gene has CDR1 SGHRS and CDR2 YFSETQ. The CDR3 is made up of 13 amino acids. The CDR3 DNA reads as TGTGCCAGCAGCTTATATAGCAATCAGCCCCAGCATTTT. Amino acid sequence: CASSLYSNQPQHF. Full variable domain (missing parts from reference TRBV5-1 and TRBJ1-5): KAGVTQTPRYLIKTRGQQVTLSCSPISGHRSVSWYQQTPGQGLQFLFEYFSETQRNKGNFPGRFSGRQFSNSRSEMNVSTLELGDSALYLCASSLYSNQPQHFGDGTRLSIL.

This clonotype was seen many times. The V gene is TRBV14, the J gene TRBJ2-2, with unresolved D. V was cut by 3 bases and J by 6 bases, with 8 bases left in between. Per germline, CDR1 SGHDN and CDR2 FVKESK. This CDR3 is 13 amino acids long. In nucleotides, the CDR3 is TGTGCCAGCAGCCAGACGAGACCCGGGGAGCTGTTTTTT. Its protein is CASSQTRPGELFF.

Notes on this clonotype: A read error is likely here: a far larger clone is one base away. The J gene is TRBJ2-1, the V gene TRBV7-9; no reliable D call. Germline CDR1 and CDR2: SEHNR and FQNEAQ (reference sequence). V was pared by 7 bases and J by 10 bases, with 14 bases between. CDR3 size: 12 residues. CDR3 sequence: CASTSDLSEQFF. In DNA form, the CDR3 reads TGTGCCAGCACCTCCGATCTCTCCGAGCAGTTCTTC.

This clonotype appeared many times. This sequence joins TRBV13 and TRBJ1-3; D is unresolved. Germline CDR1 and CDR2: PRHDT and FYEKMQ (reference sequence). The V end lost 3 bases, the J end lost 4 bases, and 7 bases lay between the germline ends. The CDR3 runs to 13 residues. The CDR3 is CASSLLRGNTIYF. In DNA, the CDR3 is TGTGCCAGCAGCTTGCTGCGGGGAAACACCATATATTTT.

This clonotype was seen at least ten times. The chain uses TRBV19 and TRBJ2-3, with 7 bases aligning to TRBD2. V shed 6 bases, J shed 2 bases, and the junction held 8 bases outside the gene matches. The CDR3 has 15 residues. CDR1 LNHDA and CDR2 SQIVND come from the germline V gene (reference sequence). The CDR3 DNA follows: TGTGCCAGTAGCCCCTTTGCGGGAGACACAGATACGCAGTATTTT. It encodes CASSPFAGDTDTQYF.

This clonotype appeared many times. One end of the junction varies from germline; a read error may be responsible. The V call is TRBV11-3, the J call TRBJ2-7, with D perhaps assigned TRBD1 or TRBD2 (5 bases each). Germline lookup yields CDR1 SGHNT and CDR2 YENEEA. This CDR3 has 13 residues. CDR3 DNA sequence: TGTGCCAGCAGCAAAACCCGGGACGGACGATTAGACTTC. This translates into CASSKTRDGRLDF.

This clonotype appeared many times. This sequence joins TRBV12-3 or TRBV12-4 and TRBJ2-3, with 10 bases lining up with TRBD1. Unmatched junction bases numbered 2, after V lost 4 bases and J lost 4 bases. CDR3 length: 14 residues. CDR3 bases: TGTGCCAGCAGTTCGGGACAGGGGTCAGATACGCAGTATTTT. Residues: CASSSGQGSDTQYF.

The sample holds many counts of this clonotype. V and J are TRBV5-1 and TRBJ2-3; D is perhaps TRBD2 (5 bases). V was clipped by 4 bases and J by 4 bases, with 13 bases between them. CDR3 length: 14 amino acids. Germline V gene data show CDR1 as SGHRS and CDR2 as YFSETQ. This chain's CDR3 is CASSGTTSADTQYF. The CDR3, as DNA: TGCGCCAGCAGCGGAACTACTAGTGCAGATACGCAGTATTTT.

The V and J genes are TRBV20-1 and TRBJ1-1; tentatively, D is TRBD1 (5 bases). The germline V and J ends were trimmed by 5 bases and 4 bases, with 17 bases remaining between them. From germline, CDR1 is DFQATT and CDR2 SNEGSKA (reference sequence). The CDR3 runs 14 residues. The DNA for the CDR3 is TGCAGTGCTGGGGACCCCCCGGAGGGCACTGAAGCTTTCTTT. Translation: CSAGDPPEGTEAFF.

In this sample, this clonotype turned up many times. The J gene is TRBJ2-2, the V gene TRBV5-1; D could derive from TRBD1 or TRBD2 (5 bases each). The CDR3 covers 16 residues. The germline CDR1 and CDR2 sequences are SGHRS and YFSETQ. Trimming cost V 4 bases and J 8 bases, with 21 bases left between them. In DNA, the CDR3 is TGCGCCAGCAGCCATATTTCCGGGACGCAAGCTGGGGAGCTGTTTTTT. As protein: CASSHISGTQAGELFF.